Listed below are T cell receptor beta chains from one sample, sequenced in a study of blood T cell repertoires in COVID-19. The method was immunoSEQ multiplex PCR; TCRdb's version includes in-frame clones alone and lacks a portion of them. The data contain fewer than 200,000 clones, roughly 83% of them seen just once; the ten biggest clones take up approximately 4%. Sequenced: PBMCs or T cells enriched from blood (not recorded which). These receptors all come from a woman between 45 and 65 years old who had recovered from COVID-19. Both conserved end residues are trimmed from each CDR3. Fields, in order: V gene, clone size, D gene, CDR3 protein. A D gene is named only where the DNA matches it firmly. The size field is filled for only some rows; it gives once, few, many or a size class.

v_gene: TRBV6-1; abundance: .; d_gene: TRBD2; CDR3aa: ASSGAGGASYNEQF
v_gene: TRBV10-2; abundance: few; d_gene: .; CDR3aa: ASSFDYGYT
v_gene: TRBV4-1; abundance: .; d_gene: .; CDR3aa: ASSRAGSGNTIY
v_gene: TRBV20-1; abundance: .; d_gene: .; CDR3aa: SASPQVEAF
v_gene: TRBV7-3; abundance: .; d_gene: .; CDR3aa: ASSLGPGDSGRTEAF
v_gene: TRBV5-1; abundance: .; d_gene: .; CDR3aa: ASSLAMDRLTGTNEKLF
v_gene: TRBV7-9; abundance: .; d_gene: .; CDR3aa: ASSRGREYGTDTQY
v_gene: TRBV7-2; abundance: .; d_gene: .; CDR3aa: ASSLDVGITTGGYT
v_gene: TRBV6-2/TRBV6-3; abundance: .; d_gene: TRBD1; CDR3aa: ASSSEGARDTEAF
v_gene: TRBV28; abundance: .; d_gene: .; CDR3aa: ASSYSGGYNSPLH
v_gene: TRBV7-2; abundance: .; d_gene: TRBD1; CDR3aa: ASRFRDRIQETQY
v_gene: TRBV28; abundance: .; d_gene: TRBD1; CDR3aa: ASRRAGALGQKAF
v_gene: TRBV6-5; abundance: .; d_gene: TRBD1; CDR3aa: ASSPGTGGYSPLH
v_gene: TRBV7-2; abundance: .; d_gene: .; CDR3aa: ASSLIQEGGYT
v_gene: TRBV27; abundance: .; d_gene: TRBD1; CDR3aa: ASSPPGQDLGLPGYT
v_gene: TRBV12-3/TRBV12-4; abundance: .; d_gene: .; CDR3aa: ASSLRTDTQY
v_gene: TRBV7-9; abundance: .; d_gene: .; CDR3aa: ASSTRGSGTDTQY
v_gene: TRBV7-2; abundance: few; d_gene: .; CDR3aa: ASSVQEGSNQPQH
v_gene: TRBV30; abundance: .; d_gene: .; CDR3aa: AWRGGGARTQY
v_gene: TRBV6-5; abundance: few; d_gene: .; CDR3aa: ASAEAARANYGYT
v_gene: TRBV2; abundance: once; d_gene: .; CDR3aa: ASTKTRTVDTEAF
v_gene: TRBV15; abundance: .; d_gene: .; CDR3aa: ATSRAGGSYGYT
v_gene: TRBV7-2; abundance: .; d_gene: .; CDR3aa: ASSRDYTDTQY
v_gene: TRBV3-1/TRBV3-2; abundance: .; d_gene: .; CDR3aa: ASSQAKGGYT
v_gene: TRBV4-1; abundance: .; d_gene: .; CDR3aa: ASSHPPVTPSNQPQH
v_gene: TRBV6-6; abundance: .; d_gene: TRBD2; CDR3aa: ASRSGGRVSTGELF
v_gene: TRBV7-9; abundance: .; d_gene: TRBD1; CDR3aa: ASSIRTGGYEKLF
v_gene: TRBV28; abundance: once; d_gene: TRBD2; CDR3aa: ASRNSGGAEETQY
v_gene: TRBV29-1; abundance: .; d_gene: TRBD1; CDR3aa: SALTGATEAF
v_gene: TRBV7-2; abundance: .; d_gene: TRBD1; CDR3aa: ASSPGRDREAF